Below, one TCR beta chain is given with its context. A junction boundary mismatches the germline segment, possibly from a read error. This sample was taken from a study of blood T cells in healthy people across ages. Using a J-beta primer mix together with a sample-barcoded 5' primer, a second PCR was run for 7 to 11 cycles. Every cDNA molecule bore a tag from a template-switch adaptor containing 12 random nucleotides. TCRdb reprocessed the 5' RACE reads via MiXCR and lists one record per CDR3 protein. The table shows about 640,000 distinct CDR3 sequences, with around three fifths occurring only once. Sequencing was performed on blood. The sequence came from a man aged 55-75 years in good health.

The CDR3 loop is CSVIPPGTDTRYF. The CDR3 DNA reads as TGCAGCGTGATACCACCAGGCACAGATACGCGGTATTTT. The J gene is TRBJ2-3, the V gene TRBV29-1; D uncertain. CDR1 and CDR2 from the germline V gene are SQVTM and ANQGSEA. The CDR3 is made up of 13 amino acids.